Listed below are T cell receptor beta chains from one sample, sequenced in a study of cytomegalovirus exposure and HLA in healthy donors. Produced via immunoSEQ multiplex PCR; TCRdb's table is partial and in-frame only. Of 150,000 to 250,000 clones detected, 75% to 85% appear once; the ten largest clones hold around an eighth. The sequenced material came from PBMCs. These receptors were collected from a woman in her twenties or thirties in good health and CMV-seropositive. The CDR3 runs from the conserved cysteine through the conserved F or W. Fields, in order: CDR3 length, clone size, J gene, V gene, D gene, CDR3 protein, CDR3 DNA. A D gene is named only where the DNA matches it firmly. Not all rows give a size; the values are once, few, many and, for expanded clones, a class.

>14|NA|TRBJ2-7|TRBV9|TRBD2
CASSEAGGAYEQYF
TGTGCCAGCAGCGAAGCGGGGGGCGCGTACGAGCAGTACTTC
>18|NA|TRBJ2-1|TRBV7-9|TRBD2
CASSLAPGLAVLYNEQFF
TGTGCCAGCAGCTTAGCACCGGGACTAGCGGTATTATACAATGAGCAGTTCTTC
>15|NA|TRBJ1-5|TRBV6-6|TRBD1
CASSDPTGRNQPQHF
TGTGCCAGCAGTGATCCGACAGGGAGAAATCAGCCCCAGCATTTT
>13|few|TRBJ1-4|TRBV6-1|NA
CASSEQSNEKLFF
TGTGCCAGCAGTGAACAGTCGAATGAAAAACTGTTTTTT
>15|NA|TRBJ2-7|TRBV4-2|NA
CASSQDSDFSYEQYF
TGTGCCAGCAGCCAAGATTCAGATTTCTCCTACGAGCAGTACTTC
>12|NA|TRBJ2-3|TRBV7-2|NA
CASSLAHYTQYF
TGTGCCAGCAGCTTAGCCCACTATACGCAGTATTTT
>12|NA|TRBJ1-2|TRBV28|TRBD1
CASSMTGRGYTF
TGTGCCAGCAGTATGACAGGGAGAGGCTACACCTTC
>13|NA|TRBJ2-5|TRBV11-1|NA
CASTTGVRETQYF
TGTGCCAGCACCACCGGAGTCCGGGAGACCCAGTACTTC
>16|NA|TRBJ2-7|TRBV6-5|NA
CASSYSTNIHPGEQYF
TGTGCCAGCAGTTACTCTACGAACATCCATCCGGGCGAGCAGTACTTC
>17|NA|TRBJ1-5|TRBV4-1|TRBD1
CASSRGPGTGEYQPQHF
TGCGCCAGCAGCCGGGGGCCTGGGACAGGGGAATATCAGCCCCAGCATTTT
>15|NA|TRBJ2-7|TRBV7-9|NA
CASSLGRAFFNEQYF
TGTGCCAGCAGCTTAGGCAGGGCTTTTTTTAACGAGCAGTACTTC
>13|NA|TRBJ2-7|TRBV6-5|NA
CASSYLSGREQYF
TGTGCCAGCAGTTATTTATCTGGGCGCGAGCAGTACTTC
>16|NA|TRBJ2-1|TRBV11-3|TRBD2
CASSPTGTSGYNEQFF
TGTGCCAGCAGCCCGACCGGGACTAGCGGATACAATGAGCAGTTCTTC
>16|NA|TRBJ2-7|TRBV6-4|TRBD2
CASSALAGAVSYEQYF
TGTGCCAGCAGTGCTCTAGCGGGCGCTGTTTCCTACGAGCAGTACTTC
>11|NA|TRBJ1-4|TRBV20-1|TRBD1
CSSGQDKKLFF
TGCAGTTCGGGACAGGATAAAAAACTGTTTTTT